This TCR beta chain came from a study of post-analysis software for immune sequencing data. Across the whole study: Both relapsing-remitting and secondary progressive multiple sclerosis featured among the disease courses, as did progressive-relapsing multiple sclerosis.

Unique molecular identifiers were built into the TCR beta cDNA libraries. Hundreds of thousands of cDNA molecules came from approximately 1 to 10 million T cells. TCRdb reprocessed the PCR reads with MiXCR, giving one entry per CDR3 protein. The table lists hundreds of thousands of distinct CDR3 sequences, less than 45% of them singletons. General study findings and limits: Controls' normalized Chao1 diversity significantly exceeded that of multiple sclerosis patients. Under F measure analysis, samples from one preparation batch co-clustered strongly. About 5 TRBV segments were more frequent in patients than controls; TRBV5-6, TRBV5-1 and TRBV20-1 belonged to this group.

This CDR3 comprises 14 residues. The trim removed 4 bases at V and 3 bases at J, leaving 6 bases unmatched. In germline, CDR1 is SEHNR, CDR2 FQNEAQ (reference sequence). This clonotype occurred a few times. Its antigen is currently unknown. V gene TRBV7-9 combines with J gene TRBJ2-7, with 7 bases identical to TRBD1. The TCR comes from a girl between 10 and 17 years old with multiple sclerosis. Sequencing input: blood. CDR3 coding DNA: TGTGCCAGCAGCTCAGGCCGACAGGGCTACGAGCAGTACTTC. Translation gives CASSSGRQGYEQYF. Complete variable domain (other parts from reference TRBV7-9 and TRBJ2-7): DTGVSQNPRHKITKRGQNVTFRCDPISEHNRLYWYRQTLGQGPEFLTYFQNEAQLEKSRLLSDRFSAERPKGSFSTLEIQRTEQGDSAMYLCASSSGRQGYEQYFGPGTRLTVT.